The clone carrying this T cell receptor (beta chain) occurred once. Its antigen is unknown. During its preparation, the TCRbeta library received unique molecular identifiers. In TCRdb, the PCR reads were re-called with MiXCR into one record per CDR3 protein. The data show 350,000 to 500,000 distinct CDR3 sequences, with over 40% seen just once and under 35% held by the top ten. This sample is part of a study of T-cell reconstitution after alpha-beta-depleted transplantation in children. Points from the study as a whole: At day 60, the high TCRbeta diversity found in some patients originated from recipient T cells and thymic progenitors that had survived. Several hundred rapidly expanded clones from non-depleted graft cells reportedly supplied alpha-beta T cells about two months post-transplant. Among T cells one year after transplant, newly produced cells accounted for most counts and diversity.

V shed 2 bases and J shed 10 bases, with 12 bases lying between them. Germline CDR1 and CDR2: MNHEY and SVGAGI. This CDR3 is built from 14 residues. The chain uses TRBV6-5 and TRBJ2-6; either TRBD1 or TRBD2 may fit D (5 bases each). Sequencing was performed on PBMCs, taken before TCRalphabeta/CD19-depleted stem cell transplant. The TCR comes from a girl under 10 years old with aplastic anemia, due to receive a stem cell transplant. In DNA, the CDR3 is TGTGCCAGCAGTTACGAGGGGACCCTAAACGTCCTGACTTTC. Translating gives CASSYEGTLNVLTF.